The 22 T cell receptor beta chains presented below share a single source sample, sequenced in a study of cytomegalovirus exposure and HLA in healthy donors (dated by TCRdb to the late 2010s). Libraries came from the immunoSEQ multiplex PCR assay. For the multiplex PCR, a mixture combining 60 forward primers for TCR Vbeta segments and 13 reverse primers for TCR Jbeta segments was used. TCRdb mirrors the immuneACCESS table, restricted to in-frame sequences. Some clones are absent from its copies; in checked studies, under half trace to an unresolved V gene, and the reason for the others is unknown. A total of approximately 220,000 clones appear in this sample, about 80% of them only once. The top ten clones comprise about 2% of the sample. The sequenced sample consisted of PBMCs. The source is a male donor in good health and CMV-seronegative.

In this sample, this clone turned up a few times. J is TRBJ2-1 and V is TRBV6-1, with D possibly matching TRBD1 (6 bases). V shed 0 bases and J shed 2 bases, with 8 bases lying between them. The CDR3 spans 15 residues. Germline V gene data show CDR1 as MNHNS and CDR2 as SASEGT. The CDR3 here is CASSEAGAPYNEQFF. The CDR3 bases are TGTGCCAGCAGTGAAGCGGGGGCCCCCTACAATGAGCAGTTCTTC.

V and J are TRBV5-1 and TRBJ1-6, with TRBD1 matching 8 bases. This CDR3 contains 15 residues. CDR1 SGHRS and CDR2 YFSETQ come from the germline V gene. V was pared by 4 bases and J by 8 bases, with 8 bases of the junction left unmatched. The CDR3 bases are TGCGCCAGCAGCCCCGGACAGGGAGGGGATTCACCCCTCCACTTT. Amino acids: CASSPGQGGDSPLHF.

The chain recombines TRBV30 with TRBJ2-7, with D possibly TRBD2 on 5 matching bases. This CDR3 is 15 amino acids long. The germline V and J ends were trimmed by 2 bases and 0 bases, with 14 bases remaining between them. Per the germline V gene, CDR1 is GTSNPN and CDR2 is SVGIG (reference sequence). The CDR3 DNA sequence: TGTGCCTGGAGTCCCGACTATGAGAGCTCCTACGAGCAGTACTTC. Amino acids: CAWSPDYESSYEQYF.

The chain has TRBV14 and TRBJ2-7; 8 bases are shared with TRBD2. The CDR3 totals 16 residues. The trim removed 1 base at V and 4 bases at J, leaving 9 bases unmatched. The germline gives CDR1 SGHDN, CDR2 FVKESK. CDR3 sequence reads: CASSQGRTSLTYEQYF. Here the CDR3 DNA reads TGTGCCAGCAGCCAAGGGCGGACTAGCCTCACTTACGAGCAGTACTTC.

The rearrangement uses TRBV30 and TRBJ2-7, with 7 bases matching TRBD1. J was trimmed by 3 bases and V by 2 bases; bases with no gene match: 1. This CDR3 is built from 12 residues. Germline V gene sequence: CDR1 GTSNPN, CDR2 SVGIG (reference sequence). Written as DNA, the CDR3 is TGTGCCTGGAGTCGGGACAGCTACGAGCAGTACTTC. It yields the protein CAWSRDSYEQYF.

The chain carries TRBV7-9 and TRBJ1-5; maybe TRBD1 (6 bases). In germline, CDR1 is SEHNR, CDR2 FQNEAQ (reference sequence). This CDR3 region has 14 residues. With 5 bases removed from V and 4 bases from J, the gap between germline ends came to 12 bases. This CDR3 is CASSAGGHNQPQHF. The CDR3 DNA sequence: TGTGCCAGCAGCGCGGGGGGACATAATCAGCCCCAGCATTTT.

The table lists this clone with a count of one. This chain links TRBV4-2 with TRBJ2-2; 10 bases match TRBD2. Germline V gene lookup returns CDR1 LGHNA and CDR2 YNFKEQ. With V trimmed by 0 bases and J by 6 bases, 4 bases remained unmatched. This CDR3 has 16 residues. The CDR3 DNA sequence: TGTGCCAGCAGCCAAGACCCTAGCGGGAGACCCGGGGAGCTGTTTTTT. Amino acid sequence: CASSQDPSGRPGELFF.

The rearrangement uses TRBV6-5 and TRBJ2-1; 10 bases map to TRBD2. V shed 4 bases, J shed 3 bases, and the junction held 6 bases outside the gene matches. The CDR3 is 16 amino acids. Germline CDR1 reads MNHEY; CDR2 reads SVGAGI. The CDR3 DNA reads TGTGCCAGCAGTTCCCTAACTAGCGGGAACTACAATGAGCAGTTCTTC. Translation: CASSSLTSGNYNEQFF.

The V gene is TRBV7-9, the J gene TRBJ1-5, with a possible D match to TRBD1 (5 bases). Trimming removed 5 bases from V and 5 bases from J, with 16 bases in between. CDR1 is SEHNR, CDR2 FQNEAQ, per germline (reference sequence). This CDR3 has 15 residues. CDR3 sequence: CASSAPGGNDQPQHF. CDR3 DNA sequence: TGTGCCAGCAGCGCCCCTGGGGGGAACGATCAGCCCCAGCATTTT.

The V call is TRBV19, the J call TRBJ1-5; a possible D gene is TRBD1 (5 bases). V was trimmed by 10 bases and J by 1 base, leaving 14 bases between them. CDR3 size: 14 residues. Germline CDR1 LNHDA, CDR2 SQIVND (reference sequence). CDR3 bases: TGTGCCACCCTCGGTAGGGGAAGCAATCAGCCCCAGCATTTT. The encoded protein is CATLGRGSNQPQHF.

DNA for the CDR3: TGTGCCTGGAGCGGTGGACTAGCTGACGAGCAGTACTTC. This encodes CAWSGGLADEQYF. The rearrangement joins TRBV30 to TRBJ2-7; 8 bases agree with TRBD2. Germline CDR1 and CDR2: GTSNPN and SVGIG (reference sequence). The CDR3 spans 13 residues. The V gene end was trimmed by 3 bases and the J gene end by 5 bases; junction bases not matched to a gene: 6.

V is TRBV7-8 and J is TRBJ2-3; 8 nucleotides line up with TRBD2. The CDR3 extends over 18 amino acids. The J segment lost 3 bases and the V segment lost 0 bases, leaving 11 bases of the junction unmatched. Germline V gene sequence: CDR1 SGHVS, CDR2 FQNEAQ. CDR3 in DNA: TGTGCCAGCAGCTTAGCGGTTTATACGGGGGGGGAAACAGATACGCAGTATTTT. This encodes CASSLAVYTGGETDTQYF. The full variable domain, in which reference TRBV7-8 and TRBJ2-3 provide the parts outside the CDR3, is GAGVSQSPRYKVAKRGQDVALRCDPISGHVSLFWYQQALGQGPEFLTYFQNEAQLDKSGLPSDRFFAERPEGSVSTLKIQRTQQEDSAVYLCASSLAVYTGGETDTQYFGPGTRLTVL.

The rearrangement joins TRBV4-3 to TRBJ2-1; TRBD2 aligns across 7 bases. Germline CDR1 and CDR2: LGHNA and YSLEER. The CDR3 is made up of 16 amino acids. The V segment lost 0 bases and the J segment 4 bases; nucleotides outside the gene matches: 6. CDR3 in DNA: TGCGCCAGCAGCCAAGATCTGCGGGAGATTTACAATGAGCAGTTCTTC. Protein product: CASSQDLREIYNEQFF.

The chain combines TRBV27 with TRBJ2-5; 8 nucleotides match TRBD1. This CDR3 has 13 amino acids. The germline gives CDR1 MNHEY, CDR2 SMNVEV (reference sequence). Trimming removed 5 bases from V and 7 bases from J; junction bases left unmatched: 6. Here the CDR3 reads CASSQRDRRTQYF. CDR3 nucleotides: TGTGCCAGCAGTCAAAGGGACAGGAGGACCCAGTACTTC.

DNA of the CDR3: TGTGCCTGGAGTCGGGACAGTGGAAACACCATATATTTT. The encoded protein is CAWSRDSGNTIYF. The V and J genes are TRBV30 and TRBJ1-3, with 7 bases aligning to TRBD1. Germline V gene data show CDR1 as GTSNPN and CDR2 as SVGIG (reference sequence). The CDR3 has 13 residues. With V trimmed by 2 bases and J by 3 bases, 1 base remained unmatched.

CDR3 coding DNA: TGCGCCAGCAACAGGGGGCCCTCTGGAAACACCATATATTTT. This encodes CASNRGPSGNTIYF. J is TRBJ1-3 and V is TRBV5-1; 9 bases map to TRBD1. V lost 6 bases, J lost 0 bases, and 1 base stayed unmatched. The CDR3 has 14 residues. Germline V gene data show CDR1 as SGHRS and CDR2 as YFSETQ.

The V gene is TRBV7-2, the J gene TRBJ2-1; 8 bases are a match to TRBD1. The CDR3 loop spans 19 amino acids. Germline values: CDR1 SGHTA, CDR2 FQGNSA. J gave up 7 bases and V 5 bases, and 22 bases lay outside the gene matches. This CDR3 reads CASSRVGFGGQASGNEQFF. CDR3 in DNA: TGTGCCAGCAGCAGAGTGGGCTTTGGGGGACAGGCAAGTGGTAATGAGCAGTTCTTC.

The chain uses TRBV9 and TRBJ2-2, with D possibly matching TRBD1 (5 bases). V lost 5 bases and J 1 base, leaving 9 bases between the germline ends. The germline gives CDR1 SGDLS, CDR2 YYNGEE. CDR3 length: 14 amino acids. The CDR3 here is CASRERGNTGELFF. The CDR3 nucleotides are TGTGCCAGCAGGGAAAGGGGGAACACCGGGGAGCTGTTTTTT.

This clone was recorded only once. The V gene is TRBV27, the J gene TRBJ2-7; maybe TRBD2 (6 bases). Germline V gives CDR1 MNHEY, CDR2 SMNVEV (reference sequence). V was shortened by 5 bases and J by 0 bases, with 14 bases between the two germline ends. This CDR3 spans 15 amino acids. The CDR3 DNA follows: TGTGCCAGCAGTCTAAGGCGGGACGGCTCCTACGAGCAGTACTTC. This sequence encodes CASSLRRDGSYEQYF.

The gene calls are TRBV6-1 and TRBJ1-2; D not resolved. CDR3 length equals 14 residues. The germline gives CDR1 MNHNS, CDR2 SASEGT. Trimming removed 5 bases at V and 6 bases at J, with 16 bases between. DNA of the CDR3: TGTGCCAGCAGTCCCGACCTCAGGTTCCATGGCTACACCTTC. Protein sequence: CASSPDLRFHGYTF.

This clone is a singleton in its sample. The V and J genes are TRBV27 and TRBJ1-2, with D possibly TRBD1 on 6 matching bases. Trimming cost V 5 bases and J 2 bases, with 12 bases left between them. CDR1 and CDR2 (germline): MNHEY, SMNVEV (reference sequence). This CDR3 is 14 amino acids long. The DNA of the CDR3 is TGTGCCAGCAGTCAAGAGGGGGGGAACTATGGCTACACCTTC. This sequence encodes CASSQEGGNYGYTF.

This clone was seen only once. This CDR3 is CASRSAGDGNSEQFF. As DNA, the CDR3 is TGTGCCAGCAGGTCCGCGGGCGATGGTAATAGTGAGCAGTTCTTC. This chain links TRBV7-2 with TRBJ2-1; D may be TRBD2 (5 bases). The CDR3 contains 15 residues. V was cut by 6 bases and J by 9 bases, with 21 bases left in between. CDR1 SGHTA and CDR2 FQGNSA come from the germline V gene.